This T cell receptor (beta chain) was sequenced for a study of blood T cell repertoires in COVID-19. Profiling relied on immunoSEQ multiplex PCR, and the TCRdb table lists in-frame clones only, not all of them. The data hold 300,000 to 400,000 clones, with approximately 91% observed a single time. This clone was counted a few times. Those who participated ranged in age from about 18 to 89 years and resided in some 24 US areas. Cohort placement rested on clinical history that participants reported themselves. Germline V CDR1 and CDR2: SGHDN, FVKESK. The CDR3 consists of 18 residues. The V and J ends lost 3 bases and 0 bases, in that order; junction bases with no gene match: 9.

The chain combines TRBV14 with TRBJ2-4; 9 bases agree with TRBD2. The sequence came from a man aged 55 to 70 who had recovered from COVID-19. The specimen sequenced was PBMCs or T cells enriched from blood (not recorded which). CDR3 nucleotide sequence: TGTGCCAGCAGCCAGCGGGAGGGAGGGTTGATAGCCAAAAACATTCAGTACTTC. Its protein is CASSQREGGLIAKNIQYF. Full variable domain (remainder filled in from reference TRBV14 and TRBJ2-4): EAGVTQFPSHSVIEKGQTVTLRCDPISGHDNLYWYRRVMGKEIKFLLHFVKESKQDESGMPNNRFLAERTGGTYSTLKVQPAELEDSGVYFCASSQREGGLIAKNIQYFGAGTRLSVL.